This note documents a single T cell receptor (beta chain) sequence. What antigen it recognizes has not been identified. Within one base of it there is no much larger clone, and no base qualities were kept. These data originate in a study of blood T cell repertoires in COVID-19 (dated by TCRdb to the early 2020s). A note on the overall study: Samples covering the acute and convalescent phases of COVID-19 were provided by collaborators in the United States, Italy and Spain. The prospective study material was composed of cDNA or gDNA derived from T cells, B-cell-depleted T cells, or PBMCs. The dataset comprised deeply sampled blood TCRbeta repertoires from subjects exposed to, actively infected with, or recovered from COVID-19. The repertoires were made available in a free public database intended to serve as a resource for research on the immune response to SARS-CoV-2. The samples were drawn from two sources: the first 160 participants of the ongoing ImmuneRACE study, and fewer than 1,500 subjects contributed by 6 global collaborators. Sample metadata almost always included a de-identified subject ID, COVID-19 status, age in years and sex. Where HLA class I and class II types were available, the types were taken from metadata supplied by the sample provider, not from assay-based typing.

Whole blood was collected in K2EDTA tubes by collaborating institutions according to the institutions' own protocols. Collaborator samples were shipped for TCRbeta analysis as frozen whole blood, isolated PBMCs, or DNA extracted from either sample type. The research as a whole found: The amount of clinical and demographic metadata varied by source and participant and was provided uncurated.

TCRbeta CDR3 regions were amplified from genomic DNA using the immunoSEQ Assay, a bias-controlled multiplex PCR. As for the original processing: Nucleated cell counts per sample were estimated from amplification of reference gene primers within the assay. To quantify the absolute abundance of each unique TCRbeta CDR3 rearrangement, sequence reads were collapsed and filtered. For each sample, productive Simpson clonality was calculated as the square root of Simpson's diversity index over productive rearrangements. TCRdb provides this immuneACCESS table in a form limited to in-frame rearrangements. Some clones are lacking; in checked studies, under half of them reflect an unresolved V gene, and why the rest are absent is not known. D and trimming come from the DNA, and the V and J calls and clone size come from that table. Recorded for this sample are 250,000 to 350,000 clones; roughly 80% of them occurred a single time. The top ten constitute less than 4.5% of the sample.

From the germline V gene, CDR1 is ENHRY and CDR2 is SYGVKD. Here V drops 3 bases and J drops 0 bases, and the junction holds 3 bases not matched to any gene. From the cysteine up to the phenylalanine, the CDR3 has a length of 16 residues. The entry retains the CDR3 DNA only, 48 bases that are in frame from base 1. The TCR was taken from a woman in her forties or fifties with active or convalescent COVID-19. Sequenced input: peripheral blood. The rearranged segments are TRBV10-3 and TRBJ2-2; 8 middle bases align to TRBD1. The DNA reads as follows: TGTGCCATCAGTGAAAAACAGGGGGCGAACACCGGGGAGCTGTTTTTT. This sequence encodes CAISEKQGANTGELFF.